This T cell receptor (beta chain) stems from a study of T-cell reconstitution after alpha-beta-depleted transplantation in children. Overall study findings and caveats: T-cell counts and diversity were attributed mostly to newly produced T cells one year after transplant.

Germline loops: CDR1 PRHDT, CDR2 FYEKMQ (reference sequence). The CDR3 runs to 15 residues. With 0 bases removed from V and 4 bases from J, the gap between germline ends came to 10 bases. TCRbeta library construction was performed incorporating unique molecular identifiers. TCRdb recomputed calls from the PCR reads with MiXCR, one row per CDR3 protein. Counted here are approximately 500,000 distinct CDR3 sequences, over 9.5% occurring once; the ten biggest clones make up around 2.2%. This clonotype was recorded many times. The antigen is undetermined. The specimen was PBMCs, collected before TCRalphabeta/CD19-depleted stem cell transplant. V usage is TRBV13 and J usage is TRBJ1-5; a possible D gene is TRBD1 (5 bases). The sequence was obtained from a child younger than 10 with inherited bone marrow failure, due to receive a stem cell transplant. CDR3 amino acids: CASSLGGGSNQPQHF. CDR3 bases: TGTGCCAGCAGCTTAGGTGGGGGGTCTAATCAGCCCCAGCATTTT. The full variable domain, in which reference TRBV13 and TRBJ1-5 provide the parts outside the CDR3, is AAGVIQSPRHLIKEKRETATLKCYPIPRHDTVYWYQQGPGQDPQFLISFYEKMQSDKGSIPDRFSAQQFSDYHSELNMSSLELGDSALYFCASSLGGGSNQPQHFGDGTRLSIL.